A single sample gave rise to the 29 T cell receptor beta chains below, sequenced in a study of radiotherapy plus CTLA-4 blockade in lung cancer. Some clones are missing from TCRdb's copy, which holds only in-frame ones; the method was immunoSEQ multiplex PCR. Among roughly 48,000 clones listed, approximately 78% were seen once. This sample comprised peripheral blood, obtained from a patient treated with radiotherapy plus ipilimumab. The origin of the receptors is a human donor with non-small cell lung cancer who had stable disease on radiotherapy plus ipilimumab.

This chain connects TRBV5-1 to TRBJ2-2, with TRBD2 matching over 8 bases. Per the germline V gene, CDR1 is SGHRS and CDR2 is YFSETQ. The J segment lost 4 bases and the V segment lost 1 base, leaving 3 bases of the junction unmatched. The CDR3 is 15 amino acids. The CDR3 DNA reads as TGCGCCAGCAGCTTGACGACTAGCGTCACCGGGGAGCTGTTTTTT. This encodes CASSLTTSVTGELFF.

The chain has TRBV18 and TRBJ1-1, with a weak D call TRBD1 (6 bases). The CDR3 is made up of 14 amino acids. Trimming shortened V by 2 bases and J by 4 bases, and 11 bases separated the two germline ends. Germline CDR1 is KGHSH and CDR2 is LQKENI. CDR3 protein: CASSPGGWRTEAFF. CDR3 DNA sequence: TGTGCCAGCTCACCAGGGGGCTGGCGCACTGAAGCTTTCTTT.

V and J are TRBV5-1 and TRBJ2-5; no definite D call. The J call may not be correct, given that the DNA end is closer to TRBJ2-7. Germline CDR1 reads SGHRS; CDR2 reads YFSETQ. The CDR3 sequence is 15 residues long. The CDR3 coding sequence is TGCGCCAGCAGCTTGGGGGTACGGAGCTCCTACGAGCAGTACTTC. As protein: CASSLGVRSSYEQYF.

This chain links TRBV4-1 with TRBJ2-3; tentative D call: TRBD2 (6 bases). V lost 0 bases to trimming and J lost 2 bases, with 9 bases between them. There are 15 residues in the CDR3. CDR1 MGHRA and CDR2 YSYEKL come from the germline V gene. The chain's CDR3 is CASSQDPSDTDTQYF. The CDR3 bases are TGCGCCAGCAGCCAAGATCCTAGCGACACAGATACGCAGTATTTT.

J is TRBJ2-3 and V is TRBV7-9, with 7 nucleotides matching TRBD2. The length of the CDR3 is 16 residues. The V gene end was trimmed by 5 bases and the J gene end by 1 base; junction bases not matched to a gene: 9. Per the germline V gene, CDR1 is SEHNR and CDR2 is FQNEAQ (reference sequence). CDR3 sequence: CASSPPLAVRTDTQYF. The CDR3 DNA reads as TGTGCCAGCAGCCCCCCCCTAGCGGTACGCACAGATACGCAGTATTTT.

The rearrangement uses TRBV19 and TRBJ1-1; 7 bases line up with TRBD1. In germline, CDR1 is LNHDA, CDR2 SQIVND (reference sequence). The CDR3 length is 14 residues. V lost 6 bases and J lost 4; bases outside the gene matches: 8. The DNA of the CDR3 is TGTGCCAGTAGCCGACAGGGAGAGAGCACTGAAGCTTTCTTT. Translated: CASSRQGESTEAFF.

The chain links TRBV6-1 to TRBJ2-7; TRBD2 matches at 9 bases. Germline V gene data show CDR1 as MNHNS and CDR2 as SASEGT. V shed 4 bases and J 2 bases; nucleotides not matched to a gene: 6. There are 15 residues in the CDR3. The CDR3 is CASSVGLARTYEQYF. The CDR3 DNA reads TGTGCCAGCAGTGTTGGACTAGCGAGAACCTACGAGCAGTACTTC.

This clone was detected only a few times. The CDR3 loop is CASSLAGGPETQYF. The CDR3 DNA reads as TGTGCCAGCAGCTTAGCGGGAGGGCCGGAGACCCAGTACTTC. V gene TRBV11-1 combines with J gene TRBJ2-5; 7 bases line up with TRBD2. The CDR3 is made up of 14 amino acids. Trimming at V came to 0 bases and at J to 5 bases, leaving 3 bases not matched to a gene. Germline-derived CDR1 and CDR2 are SGHAT and FQDESV (reference sequence).

As for this clone: The sample carries other DNA sequences with the same CDR3. The chain has TRBV9 and TRBJ1-3; 9 nucleotides align to TRBD1. The ends lost 3 bases at V and 0 bases at J; junction bases unmatched: 4. Looked up from germline, CDR1 is SGDLS and CDR2 is YYNGEE. This CDR3 is built from 16 residues. CDR3 nucleotide sequence: TGTGCCAGCAGCGCGGGACAGGGATTCTCTGGAAACACCATATATTTT. Amino acid sequence: CASSAGQGFSGNTIYF.

The chain is built from TRBV15 and TRBJ2-7; weak D call: TRBD2 (6 bases). CDR1 is LNHNV, CDR2 YYDKDF, per germline (reference sequence). The CDR3 is 15 amino acids. V shed 3 bases and J shed 0 bases, with 12 bases lying between them. CDR3 protein: CATSRVADRSYEQYF. The CDR3 nucleotides are TGTGCCACCAGCAGGGTAGCGGACCGCTCCTACGAGCAGTACTTC.

V and J are TRBV19 and TRBJ2-7; D perhaps matches TRBD1 (5 bases). The CDR3 runs 14 residues. Deletions cut 5 bases from V and 3 bases from J, with 14 bases between. Per germline, CDR1 LNHDA and CDR2 SQIVND (reference sequence). CDR3 bases: TGTGCCAGTAGTGCCAACCAGGGTCTCTACGAGCAGTACTTC. Residues: CASSANQGLYEQYF. Full variable domain (remainder filled in from reference TRBV19 and TRBJ2-7): DGGITQSPKYLFRKEGQNVTLSCEQNLNHDAMYWYRQDPGQGLRLIYYSQIVNDFQKGDIAEGYSVSREKKESFPLTVTSAQKNPTAFYLCASSANQGLYEQYFGPGTRLTVT.

This clone was seen just once. The chain carries TRBV9 and TRBJ2-3; D is ambiguous. The CDR3 is made up of 14 amino acids. CDR1 and CDR2 (germline): SGDLS, YYNGEE. Deletions cut 2 bases from V and 1 base from J, with 8 bases between. The CDR3 DNA follows: TGTGCCAGCAGCGTCTCACGGGGCACAGATACGCAGTATTTT. It encodes CASSVSRGTDTQYF.

This sequence joins TRBV28 and TRBJ2-1; the match to TRBD2 covers 9 bases. Trimming cost V 5 bases and J 5 bases; bases outside gene matches: 7. The CDR3 has 15 amino acids. CDR1 and CDR2 from the germline V gene are MDHEN and SYDVKM. The DNA of the CDR3 is TGTGCCAGCAGTCCTTCTAGCGGGGCTAACAATGAGCAGTTCTTC. Protein product: CASSPSSGANNEQFF.

The V gene is TRBV28, the J gene TRBJ2-3; TRBD2 agrees at 7 bases. CDR1 is MDHEN, CDR2 SYDVKM, per germline. This CDR3 contains 15 residues. Unmatched junction bases numbered 4, after V lost 2 bases and J lost 2 bases. The chain's CDR3 is CASSLVGGNTDTQYF. The DNA of the CDR3 is TGTGCCAGCAGTTTAGTGGGAGGGAACACAGATACGCAGTATTTT.

This chain joins TRBV7-8 and TRBJ2-7; 7 nucleotides align to TRBD2. Looked up from germline, CDR1 is SGHVS and CDR2 is FQNEAQ. The length of the CDR3 is 15 residues. The trim removed 1 base at V and 5 bases at J, leaving 8 bases unmatched. CDR3 nucleotide sequence: TGTGCCAGCAGCTTAGGCCCCCTAGCGGCTAACGAGCAGTACTTC. Translation: CASSLGPLAANEQYF.

The chain has TRBV7-9 and TRBJ2-1; 9 bases are shared with TRBD2. V dropped 3 bases and J dropped 7; count of bases not matched to a gene: 7. This CDR3 spans 15 amino acids. Germline CDR1 and CDR2: SEHNR and FQNEAQ (reference sequence). CDR3 bases: TGTGCCAGCAGCTTTGGGAGCGGGAGGCTAAATGAGCAGTTCTTC. This encodes CASSFGSGRLNEQFF.

This chain links TRBV27 with TRBJ2-5; possibly TRBD1 for D (5 bases). The germline CDR1 and CDR2 sequences are MNHEY and SMNVEV (reference sequence). V lost 5 bases, J lost 8 bases, and 15 bases lay in between. The CDR3 has 13 residues. In DNA form, the CDR3 reads TGTGCCAGCAGTGACCAGGCAGGGTATACCCAGTACTTC. Translation: CASSDQAGYTQYF.

This rearrangement joins TRBV7-2 to TRBJ1-2; 9 bases agree with TRBD1. V shed 6 bases and J 8 bases; nucleotides not matched to a gene: 4. Germline values: CDR1 SGHTA, CDR2 FQGNSA. The CDR3 consists of 12 residues. The chain's CDR3 is CASSSTGGGYTF. DNA for the CDR3: TGTGCCAGCAGTTCAACAGGGGGCGGCTACACCTTC.

This clone was seen more than once but under ten times. The chain joins TRBV19 to TRBJ1-3; D is ambiguous. V gave up 8 bases and J gave up 0 bases, with 14 bases separating them. The CDR3 sequence is 15 residues long. Germline assignment: CDR1 LNHDA and CDR2 SQIVND (reference sequence). CDR3 DNA: TGTGCCAGTTTGGGCGAACGCTACTCTGGAAACACCATATATTTT. It codes for CASLGERYSGNTIYF.

The genes are TRBV18 and TRBJ1-1; TRBD1 agrees at 9 bases. Germline CDR1 reads KGHSH; CDR2 reads LQKENI. Trimming cost V 8 bases and J 7 bases; bases outside gene matches: 8. This CDR3 comprises 13 residues. The DNA of the CDR3 is TGTGCCAGCCTCCGGGACAGGGAGGGTGAAGCTTTCTTT. Its translation is CASLRDREGEAFF.

The chain combines TRBV7-2 with TRBJ2-1; 10 nucleotides match TRBD2. The CDR3 runs to 15 residues. Germline lookup yields CDR1 SGHTA and CDR2 FQGNSA. Losses at the gene ends were 5 bases for V and 3 bases for J; bases not matched to a gene: 4. The CDR3: CASSPLAGFYNEQFF. Written as DNA, the CDR3 is TGTGCCAGCAGCCCACTAGCGGGGTTCTACAATGAGCAGTTCTTC.

This clone has only a few counts. The CDR3 spells CAIRETSGTGELFF. The CDR3, as DNA: TGTGCCATCAGAGAGACTAGTGGCACCGGGGAGCTGTTTTTT. The V gene is TRBV10-3, the J gene TRBJ2-2; D may be TRBD2 (6 bases). CDR3 length equals 14 residues. Trimming pared 6 bases from V and 4 bases from J, leaving 12 bases between. The germline V gene encodes CDR1 ENHRY and CDR2 SYGVKD.

The gene calls are TRBV25-1 and TRBJ1-2; maybe TRBD1 (5 bases). This CDR3 is 13 amino acids long. V lost 5 bases, J lost 7 bases, and 14 bases lay in between. From germline, CDR1 is MGHDK and CDR2 SYGVNS. The CDR3: CASSNQGIGGYTF. In nucleotides, the CDR3 is TGTGCCAGCAGTAACCAGGGAATAGGTGGCTACACCTTC.

The table lists this clone with a count of one. This chain uses TRBV21-1 with TRBJ2-5; TRBD2 is the table's D call and was not checked against the DNA. TRBV21-1 is labeled a pseudogene. CDR3 length: 15 residues. DNA for the CDR3: TGTGCCAGCAGACTCTTCGGCGGGGTTCAAGAGACCCAGTACTTC. Translating it yields CASRLFGGVQETQYF.

This chain links TRBV28 with TRBJ1-2, with D unresolved. V was clipped by 6 bases and J by 4 bases, with 18 bases between them. The length of the CDR3 is 15 residues. The germline V gene has CDR1 MDHEN and CDR2 SYDVKM. CDR3 loop: CASSPREARIYGYTF. In DNA, the CDR3 is TGTGCCAGCAGCCCTCGAGAGGCCCGGATCTATGGCTACACCTTC.

This sequence joins TRBV6-5 and TRBJ2-7; TRBD2 aligns across 11 bases. This CDR3 contains 13 residues. Germline loops: CDR1 MNHEY, CDR2 SVGAGI. V was pared by 6 bases and J by 4 bases, with 2 bases of the junction left unmatched. The CDR3 DNA reads as TGTGCCAGCAGGGGACTAGCGGATTACGAGCAGTACTTC. Translated, it gives CASRGLADYEQYF.

V gene TRBV18 combines with J gene TRBJ1-5, with a weak D call TRBD1 (5 bases). The CDR3 totals 14 residues. CDR1 and CDR2 from the germline V gene are KGHSH and LQKENI. The V and J ends lost 5 bases and 3 bases respectively, with 11 bases between them. CDR3 sequence (DNA): TGTGCCAGCTCATCACAGGAGGCCAATCAGCCCCAGCATTTT. This encodes CASSSQEANQPQHF. Full variable domain (outside the CDR3, taken from reference TRBV18 and TRBJ1-5): NAGVMQNPRHLVRRRGQEARLRCSPMKGHSHVYWYRQLPEEGLKFMVYLQKENIIDESGMPKERFSAEFPKEGPSILRIQQVVRGDSAAYFCASSSQEANQPQHFGDGTRLSIL.

The V and J genes are TRBV9 and TRBJ1-5, with a tentative D call TRBD1 (5 bases). This CDR3 comprises 14 residues. Deletions cut 2 bases from V and 0 bases from J, with 6 bases between. Germline CDR1 is SGDLS and CDR2 is YYNGEE. CDR3 protein: CASSVGHSNQPQHF. The CDR3 DNA is TGTGCCAGCAGCGTGGGGCATAGCAATCAGCCCCAGCATTTT.

V gene TRBV19 combines with J gene TRBJ2-5, with 8 positions matching TRBD1. The DNA matches TRBJ2-7 better at its end, which makes the J call doubtful. This CDR3 contains 15 residues. Germline lookup yields CDR1 LNHDA and CDR2 SQIVND (reference sequence). CDR3 sequence: CASSQQGAISYEQYF. CDR3 nucleotide sequence: TGTGCCAGTAGTCAGCAGGGGGCGATCTCCTACGAGCAGTACTTC.